This TCR beta chain was documented in a study of blood T cell repertoires in COVID-19. Study in general: From the United States, Italy and Spain came samples of acute and convalescent COVID-19. PBMCs, B-cell-depleted T cells, or T cells were the source of the cDNA or gDNA that made up the material.

Germline CDR1 SGHAT, CDR2 FQNNGV. The V gene lost 3 bases and the J gene lost 1 base, with 9 bases spanning the gap. The CDR3 has 15 amino acids. Original handling: For nucleated cells, counts were estimated from reference gene primer amplification. Some clones are missing from TCRdb's copy, which holds only in-frame ones; the method was immunoSEQ multiplex PCR. The DNA was the basis for D and trimming; V, J and clone size are from that table. In the table there are about 200,000 clones, more than 65% of which are singletons. Sequenced sample: peripheral blood. This TCR derives from a human donor in a cohort sampled during active COVID-19. The chain employs TRBV11-2 and TRBJ2-2; D is possibly TRBD2 (6 bases). The CDR3 bases are TGTGCCAGCAGCTTCAGTAGCGGGAACACCGGGGAGCTGTTTTTT. Its protein product is CASSFSSGNTGELFF.